Each of the 8 T cell receptor beta chains below was sequenced from the same sample in a study of OX40 agonist ivuxolimab in advanced cancers. Some clones are missing from TCRdb's copy, which holds only in-frame ones; the method was immunoSEQ multiplex PCR. The table shows 55,000 to 80,000 clones, with about 90% occurring only once. The specimen was CD4+ or CD8+ T cells sorted from blood, collected in a trial of the OX40 agonist ivuxolimab. These receptors came from an adult with an advanced solid tumor such as melanoma, head and neck, liver or kidney cancer.

The gene calls are TRBV6-1 and TRBJ1-3; maybe TRBD1 (6 bases). Trimming stripped 6 bases from V and 3 bases from J, with 9 bases between. CDR1 and CDR2 from the germline V gene are MNHNS and SASEGT. CDR3 size: 13 residues. CDR3 in amino acids: CASSGTSGNTIYF. CDR3 coding DNA: TGTGCCAGCAGCGGGACAAGTGGAAACACCATATATTTT.

The chain joins TRBV27 to TRBJ2-5, with D unresolved. The CDR3 has 13 amino acids. V lost 2 bases and J lost 1, with 5 bases in between. The germline V gene has CDR1 MNHEY and CDR2 SMNVEV (reference sequence). CDR3 sequence reads: CASSLIPQETQYF. The CDR3 coding sequence is TGTGCCAGCAGTTTAATTCCCCAAGAGACCCAGTACTTC.

This clone was picked up a small number of times. The V gene is TRBV4-2, the J gene TRBJ1-5; maybe TRBD1 (6 bases). Per germline, CDR1 LGHNA and CDR2 YNFKEQ. The CDR3 is 15 residues long. V gave up 0 bases and J gave up 1 base, with 7 bases separating them. CDR3 residues: CASSQEGQSNQPQHF. The CDR3 nucleotides read TGTGCCAGCAGCCAAGAGGGACAAAGCAATCAGCCCCAGCATTTT.

CDR3: CASSLVGSLSYEQYF. In DNA form, the CDR3 reads TGTGCCAGCAGCTTAGTCGGCAGCCTCTCCTACGAGCAGTACTTC. The rearrangement links TRBV5-4 to TRBJ2-7; D gene unclear. Germline CDR1 reads SGHNT; CDR2 reads YYREEE (reference sequence). The germline V and J ends were trimmed by 2 bases and 0 bases, with 12 bases remaining between them. This CDR3 has 15 residues.

This clone was seen just once. The chain links TRBV28 to TRBJ2-1; 9 nucleotides align to TRBD2. In germline, CDR1 is MDHEN, CDR2 SYDVKM. The V gene end was trimmed by 6 bases and the J gene end by 5 bases; junction bases not matched to a gene: 14. CDR3 length equals 17 residues. The CDR3 sequence: CASRPTSGQRGNNEQFF. The CDR3 bases are TGTGCCAGCAGACCAACTAGCGGGCAAAGAGGGAACAATGAGCAGTTCTTC.

The chain is built from TRBV18 and TRBJ2-2; D gene unclear. The length of the CDR3 is 15 residues. Trimming took off 1 base at V and 1 base at J, with 7 bases between the two ends. Germline V gene data show CDR1 as KGHSH and CDR2 as LQKENI. CDR3 sequence: CASSPQSQNTGELFF. CDR3 DNA: TGTGCCAGCTCACCACAGTCACAGAACACCGGGGAGCTGTTTTTT.

A single count supports this clone. V gene TRBV30 combines with J gene TRBJ1-1; possibly TRBD1 for D (5 bases). Deletions cut 0 bases from V and 4 bases from J, with 12 bases between. The CDR3 spans 14 residues. Germline loops: CDR1 GTSNPN, CDR2 SVGIG (reference sequence). The CDR3 DNA reads as TGTGCCTGGAGTGTGGGGGGGGTCGGCACTGAAGCTTTCTTT. Its translation: CAWSVGGVGTEAFF.

This chain uses TRBV18 with TRBJ2-7; possible D gene TRBD1, 6 bases. With 2 bases removed from V and 0 bases from J, the gap between germline ends came to 11 bases. The germline V gene has CDR1 KGHSH and CDR2 LQKENI. The CDR3 length is 15 residues. CDR3 in amino acids: CASSPMTGSSYEQYF. The DNA for the CDR3 is TGTGCCAGCTCACCAATGACAGGAAGCTCCTACGAGCAGTACTTC.